Given below is one T cell receptor (beta chain) in context. Its target is not known. A read error may be the cause here, since a much bigger clone is one base away. This entry comes from a study of blood T cells in healthy people across ages. Findings and caveats of the study: Roughly linear age-related decline in beta diversity appeared, significant by age 40.

The second PCR ran about 6 to 11 cycles with a sample-barcoded 5' primer and J-beta primers. A single record per CDR3 protein comes from TCRdb applying MiXCR to the 5' RACE reads. The repertoire has 600,000 to 800,000 distinct CDR3 sequences, 40% to 65% of them found once; the top ten carry approximately 13%. Each donor's blood draw was approximately 10 milliliters of peripheral blood. This clonotype was obtained from a woman over 75 in good health. The sample consisted of blood.

The CDR3 is CSARDLRGQGTDTQCF. The CDR3 DNA is TGCAGTGCTAGAGATCTGAGGGGACAGGGCACAGATACGCAGTGTTTT. The rearrangement joins TRBV20-1 to TRBJ2-3, with 9 bases lining up with TRBD1. This CDR3 spans 16 amino acids. Germline-derived CDR1 and CDR2 are DFQATT and SNEGSKA (reference sequence).